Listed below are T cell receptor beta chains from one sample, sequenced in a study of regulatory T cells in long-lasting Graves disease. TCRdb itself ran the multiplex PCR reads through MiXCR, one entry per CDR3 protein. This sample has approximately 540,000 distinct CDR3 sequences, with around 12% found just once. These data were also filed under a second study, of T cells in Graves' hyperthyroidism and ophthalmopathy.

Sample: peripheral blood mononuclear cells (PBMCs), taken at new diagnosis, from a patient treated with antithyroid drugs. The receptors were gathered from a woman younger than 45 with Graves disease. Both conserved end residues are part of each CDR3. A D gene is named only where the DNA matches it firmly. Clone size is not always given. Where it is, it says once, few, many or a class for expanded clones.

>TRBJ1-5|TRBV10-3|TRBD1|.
TGTGCCATCAGTGGGCCGGGACAGGATCAGCCCCAGCATTTT
CAISGPGQDQPQHF
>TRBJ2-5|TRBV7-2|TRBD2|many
TGTGCCAGCAGCTTGGGGCCACTAGCGGGAGGGGAGACCCAGTACTTC
CASSLGPLAGGETQYF
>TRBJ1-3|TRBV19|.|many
TGTGCCAGTAGTATGAGGAGGACGGGACGTGAAAACACCATATATTTT
CASSMRRTGRENTIYF
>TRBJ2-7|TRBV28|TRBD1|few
TGTACCAGCATTTCCGAAGGACAGGCGAGGTACGAGCAGTACTTC
CTSISEGQARYEQYF
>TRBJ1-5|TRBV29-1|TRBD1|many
TGCAGCGTGGGGGACAGACTCAATCAGCCCCAGCATTTT
CSVGDRLNQPQHF
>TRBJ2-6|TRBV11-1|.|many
TGTGCCAGCAGCTTACGTGTAAACCCCTCTGGGGCCAACGTCCTGACTTTC
CASSLRVNPSGANVLTF
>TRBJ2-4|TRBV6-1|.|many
TGTGCCAGCAGTGACCAGGGTTGGTATAGCAACATTCAGTACTTC
CASSDQGWYSNIQYF
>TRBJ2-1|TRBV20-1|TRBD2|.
TGCAGTGCTAGAGGTGCGGGGGGGGGCTCCTACAATGAGCAGTTCTTC
CSARGAGGGSYNEQFF
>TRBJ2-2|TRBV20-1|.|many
TGCAGTGCTAGAGGGACGGAAACGGACACCGGGGAGCTGTTTTTT
CSARGTETDTGELFF
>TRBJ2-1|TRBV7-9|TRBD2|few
TGTGCCAGCAGCTTAGGCCAAGCGACTAGCGCATCGGCTGAGCAGTTCTTC
CASSLGQATSASAEQFF
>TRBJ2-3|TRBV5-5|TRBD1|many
TGTGCCAGCAAGGGACAGGGCACAGATACGCAGTATTTT
CASKGQGTDTQYF
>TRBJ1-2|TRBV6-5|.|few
TGTGCCAGCAGTTACCCGCGGGGAGGGATATATGGCTACACCTTC
CASSYPRGGIYGYTF
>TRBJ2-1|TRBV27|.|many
TGTGCCAGCAGTTTCTCAGGGAGGTCTGAGCAGTTCTTC
CASSFSGRSEQFF
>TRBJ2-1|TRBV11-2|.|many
TGTGCCAGCAGCTTAGGTCTTTTCAATGAGCAGTTCTTC
CASSLGLFNEQFF
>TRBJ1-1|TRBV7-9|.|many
TGTGCCAGCAGCTTAGACCCTGAGCGAGACGCTTTCTTT
CASSLDPERDAFF
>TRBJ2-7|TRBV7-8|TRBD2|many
TGTGCCAGCAGCTTAGCCGGACTAGCGGGAGTCTACGAGCAGTACTTC
CASSLAGLAGVYEQYF
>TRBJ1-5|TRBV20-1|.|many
TGCAGTGCTAGTTGGACGGCTCAGCCCCAGCATTTT
CSASWTAQPQHF
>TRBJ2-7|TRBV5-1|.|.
TGCGCCAGCAGCTTGTCATTCGGGCCCTACGAGCAGTACTTC
CASSLSFGPYEQYF
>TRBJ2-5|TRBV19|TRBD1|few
TGTGCCAGTAGTACGAACAGGGGCCCGGAGACCCAGTACTTC
CASSTNRGPETQYF
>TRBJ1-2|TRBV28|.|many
TGTGCCAGCAGTCCGGTCGGTACAGGACTAGATGGCTACACCTTC
CASSPVGTGLDGYTF
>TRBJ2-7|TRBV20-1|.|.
TGCAGTGCACGCCGGGCCTCCTACGAGCAGTACTTC
CSARRASYEQYF
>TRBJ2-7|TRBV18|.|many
TGTGCCAGCTCACCATCAGGGGGGAACTACGAGCAGTACTTC
CASSPSGGNYEQYF
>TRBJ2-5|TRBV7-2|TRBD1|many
TGTGCCAGCAGCTTTTCTAGGACAGGGCAGCAAGAGACCCAGTACTTC
CASSFSRTGQQETQYF
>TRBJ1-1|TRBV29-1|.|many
TGCAGCGTTGCGTTCGGGTGGGACGGAGGAAACACTGAAGCTTTCTTT
CSVAFGWDGGNTEAFF
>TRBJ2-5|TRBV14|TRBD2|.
TGTGCCAGCAGCCAACTGCCCGGGAGGGCCCGGGAGACCCAGTACTTC
CASSQLPGRARETQYF
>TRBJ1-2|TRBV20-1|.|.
TGCAGTGCGAACGCGGCGACTAACTATGGCTACACCTTC
CSANAATNYGYTF
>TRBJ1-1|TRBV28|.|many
TGTGCCAGCAGTTTCCGGGTCTCTACATGGAACACTGAAGCTTTCTTT
CASSFRVSTWNTEAFF
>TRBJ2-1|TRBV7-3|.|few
TGTGCCAGCAGCCTCCAAAGGAGGGACGAGCAGTTCTTC
CASSLQRRDEQFF
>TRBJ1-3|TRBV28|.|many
TGTGCCAGCAGTCAACGGGGGGTTTATGGAAACACCATATATTTT
CASSQRGVYGNTIYF
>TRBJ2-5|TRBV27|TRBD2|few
TGTGCCAGCAGCACGCGGACTAGCGGAGAGACCCAGTACTTC
CASSTRTSGETQYF
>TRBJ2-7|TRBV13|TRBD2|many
TGTGCCAGCAGAATAGGCGGGAGCCTCCACGAGCAGTACTTC
CASRIGGSLHEQYF
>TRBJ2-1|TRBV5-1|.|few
TGCGCCAGCAGCTGGAGTAGAAGCCTTGGCAATGAGCAGTTCTTC
CASSWSRSLGNEQFF
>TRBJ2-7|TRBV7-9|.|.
TGTGCCAGCAGCTTGGGGCCGGACAATACCTACGAGCAGTACTTC
CASSLGPDNTYEQYF
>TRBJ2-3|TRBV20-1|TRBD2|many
TGCAGTGCTGGACGGACTAGCGGGAGGGCCAAAGATACGCAGTATTTT
CSAGRTSGRAKDTQYF
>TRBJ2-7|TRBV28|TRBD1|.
TGTGCCAACAGGACGGGACAGGGGGCTTACGAGCAGTACTTC
CANRTGQGAYEQYF
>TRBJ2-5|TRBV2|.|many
TGTGCCAGCAGTGACTCGGAGACCCAGTACTTC
CASSDSETQYF
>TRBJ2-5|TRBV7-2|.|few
TGTGCCAGCAGCTTAGTATTCGGGACGGTGGGAGAGACCCAGTACTTC
CASSLVFGTVGETQYF
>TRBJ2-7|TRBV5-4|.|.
TGTGCCAGCAGCTTCGACAGGCCGGGCGAGCAGTACTTC
CASSFDRPGEQYF
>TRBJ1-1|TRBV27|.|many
TGTGCCAGCAGTTTATTCGGACAGTCAGGGCACACTGAAGCTTTCTTT
CASSLFGQSGHTEAFF
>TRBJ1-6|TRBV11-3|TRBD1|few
TGTGCCAGCAGCGCCCGACAGGGGGGTGGTTCACCCCTCCACTTT
CASSARQGGGSPLHF
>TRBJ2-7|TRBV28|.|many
TGTGCCAGCAGTTTCGTGGGGGCAGACTACGAGCAGTACTTC
CASSFVGADYEQYF
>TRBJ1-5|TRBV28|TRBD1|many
TGTGCCAGCAGTTTACCGACAGGGGGCCATCAGCCCCAGCATTTT
CASSLPTGGHQPQHF